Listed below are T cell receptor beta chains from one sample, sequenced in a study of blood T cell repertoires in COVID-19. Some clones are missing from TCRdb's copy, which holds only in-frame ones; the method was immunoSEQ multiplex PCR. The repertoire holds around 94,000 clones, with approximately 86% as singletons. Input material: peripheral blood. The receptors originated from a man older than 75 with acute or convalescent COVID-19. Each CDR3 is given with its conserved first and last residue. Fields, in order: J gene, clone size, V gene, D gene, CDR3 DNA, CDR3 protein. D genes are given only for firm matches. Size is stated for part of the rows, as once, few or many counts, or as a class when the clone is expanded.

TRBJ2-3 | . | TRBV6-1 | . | TGTGCCAGCAGTGAATCCCTCACAGGGTCAGATACGCAGTATTTT | CASSESLTGSDTQYF
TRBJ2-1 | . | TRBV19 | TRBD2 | TGTGCCAGTAGCCCGGGGCTAGCGGGGTATGAGCAGTTCTTC | CASSPGLAGYEQFF
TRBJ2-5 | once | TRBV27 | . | TGTGCCACCTCCGGAGGAATCCACCGGGAGACCCAGTACTTC | CATSGGIHRETQYF
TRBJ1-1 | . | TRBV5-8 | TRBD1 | TGTGCCAGCAGCTGGACCGGGACAGGGCACACTGAAGCTTTCTTT | CASSWTGTGHTEAFF
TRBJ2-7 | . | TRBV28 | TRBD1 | TGTGCCAGCAGCTCCCCCGCCAGGGGGTGGGAGCAGTACTTC | CASSSPARGWEQYF
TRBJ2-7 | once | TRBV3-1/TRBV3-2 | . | TGTGCCAGCAGCCACGTTACAGGGAGCGAGCAGTACTTC | CASSHVTGSEQYF
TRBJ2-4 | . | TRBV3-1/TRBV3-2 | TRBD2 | TGTGCCAGCAGCCAAGATAGGGGACTAGCGGGAGGTTCAAACATTCAGTACTTC | CASSQDRGLAGGSNIQYF
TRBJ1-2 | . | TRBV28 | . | TGTGCCAGCAGTTCGGGGGGGAGCTATGGCTACACCTTC | CASSSGGSYGYTF
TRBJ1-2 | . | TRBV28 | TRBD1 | TGTGCCAGCAAACAGGGGGGAGTGGAGGATGGCTACACCTTC | CASKQGGVEDGYTF
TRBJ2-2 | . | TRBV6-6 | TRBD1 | TGTGCCAGCAGAGAAGGACAGGGGGCGTCCGGGGAGCTGTTTTTT | CASREGQGASGELFF
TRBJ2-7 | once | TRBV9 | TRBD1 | TGTGCCAGCAGCGTAAGTGGACAGGGCTACGAGCAGTACTTC | CASSVSGQGYEQYF
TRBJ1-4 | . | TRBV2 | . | TGTGCCAGCAGCCCACCCATTCAGGGGTTGGAGGAAAAACTGTTTTTT | CASSPPIQGLEEKLFF
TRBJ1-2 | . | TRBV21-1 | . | TGTGCCAGCAGCAAAGGACAGAATGGCTACACCTTC | CASSKGQNGYTF
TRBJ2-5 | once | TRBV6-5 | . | TGTGCCAGCAGTCGTCAAGAGACCCAGTACTTC | CASSRQETQYF
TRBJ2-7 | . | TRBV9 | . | TGTGCCAGCAGCGTAGTAGACAGGCCCTACGAGCAGTACTTC | CASSVVDRPYEQYF
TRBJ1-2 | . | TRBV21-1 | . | TGTGCCAGCAGCAAAGAGGTGGGCAGGGTAGTGAATGGCTACACCTTC | CASSKEVGRVVNGYTF
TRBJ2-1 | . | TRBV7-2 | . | TGTGCCAGCAGCTTAGGACGCACAGGGAATGAGCAGTTCTTC | CASSLGRTGNEQFF
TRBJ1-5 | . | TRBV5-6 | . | TGTGCCAGCAGCTTGGGGTCAGGAAGCAATCAGCCCCAGCATTTT | CASSLGSGSNQPQHF
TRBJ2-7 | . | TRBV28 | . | TGTGCCAGCAGTTCTACCTACGGGTCGGACTACGAGCAGTACTTC | CASSSTYGSDYEQYF
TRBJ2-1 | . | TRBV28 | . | TGTGCCAGCAGTTTGGGGCGGGGTTACAATGAGCAGTTCTTC | CASSLGRGYNEQFF
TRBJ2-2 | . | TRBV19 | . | TGTGCCAGTAAACCCCTTTATACCGGCGGGGAGCTGTTTTTT | CASKPLYTGGELFF
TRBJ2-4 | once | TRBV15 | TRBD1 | TGTGCCACCAGGAGGGGGGGACAGGGGGAGTTCATTCAGTACTTC | CATRRGGQGEFIQYF
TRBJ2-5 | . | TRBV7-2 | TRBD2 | TGTGCCAGCAGCTTGATGCTAGCGGGAGGAGAGACCCAGTACTTC | CASSLMLAGGETQYF
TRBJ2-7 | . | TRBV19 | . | TGTGCCAGTAGTATTACGTTCGGGACAGAGCAGTACTTC | CASSITFGTEQYF
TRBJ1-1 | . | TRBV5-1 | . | TGCGCCAGCAGCTTGACAGGTCCCGGGAACACTGAAGCTTTCTTT | CASSLTGPGNTEAFF
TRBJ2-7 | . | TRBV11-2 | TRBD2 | TGTGCCAGCAGCCCCGGGGGGGGGTCCGGCGAGCAGTACTTC | CASSPGGGSGEQYF
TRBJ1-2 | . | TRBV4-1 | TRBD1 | TGCGCCAGCAGCCAGGGGGACAGGGACTATGGCTACACCTTC | CASSQGDRDYGYTF
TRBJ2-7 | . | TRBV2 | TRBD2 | TGTGCCAGCCAAAGCGGGGGATACGAGCAGTACTTC | CASQSGGYEQYF
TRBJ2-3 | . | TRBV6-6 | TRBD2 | TGTGCCAGCAGTCCCGGACTAGCAAACACAGATACGCAGTATTTT | CASSPGLANTDTQYF
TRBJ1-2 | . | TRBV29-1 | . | TGCAGCGCCGGGACCGGGGGATCGGACTATGGCTACACCTTC | CSAGTGGSDYGYTF
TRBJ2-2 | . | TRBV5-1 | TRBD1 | TGCGCCAGCAGCTTGGGGGACAGGGAGGCCGGGGAGCTGTTTTTT | CASSLGDREAGELFF
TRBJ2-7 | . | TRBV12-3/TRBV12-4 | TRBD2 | TGTGCCAGCAGTTCCCCGGGACTAGCGGGAGAGAGCTTC | CASSSPGLAGESF
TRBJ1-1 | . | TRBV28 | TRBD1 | TGTGCCAGCAGTCTGTGGGACAGGGGCAGAACTGAAGCTTTCTTT | CASSLWDRGRTEAFF
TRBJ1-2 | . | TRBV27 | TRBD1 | TGTGCCAGCAGTGAACAGGGGACTAGGCTCTATGGCTACACCTTC | CASSEQGTRLYGYTF
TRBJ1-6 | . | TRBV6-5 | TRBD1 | TGTGCCAGCAGCCGTAGAGTTGACAGGGTATCACCCCTCCACTTT | CASSRRVDRVSPLHF
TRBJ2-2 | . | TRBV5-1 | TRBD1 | TGCGCCAGCAGCAGCTTACAGGGGAATCGCACCGGGGAGCTGTTTTTT | CASSSLQGNRTGELFF
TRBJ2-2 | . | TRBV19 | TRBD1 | TGTGCCAGTACCATAGACAGGGGGCCCACCGGGGAGCTGTTTTTT | CASTIDRGPTGELFF
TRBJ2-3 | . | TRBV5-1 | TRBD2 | TGCGCCAGCAGCACTGGACTAGCGGGAGCTGCGGTCACAGATACGCAGTATTTT | CASSTGLAGAAVTDTQYF
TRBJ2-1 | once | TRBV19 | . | TGTGCCAGTCGAGTAGGGGGGGGGAGAGCCTACAATGAGCAGTTCTTC | CASRVGGGRAYNEQFF
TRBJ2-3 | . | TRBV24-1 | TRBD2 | TGTGCCACCAGTAGGGCGGGAGTGCCGGATACGCAGTATTTT | CATSRAGVPDTQYF
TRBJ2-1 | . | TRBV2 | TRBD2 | TGTGCCAGCAAGAGACTAGCGGGGGACTACAATGAGCAGTTCTTC | CASKRLAGDYNEQFF
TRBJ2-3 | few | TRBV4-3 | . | TGCGCCAGCAGCCCTGGACGGACTGGGACAGATACGCAGTATTTT | CASSPGRTGTDTQYF
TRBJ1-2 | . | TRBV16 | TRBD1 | TGTGCCAGCAGCCACGGGACAGGGGGAAGCTACACCTTC | CASSHGTGGSYTF
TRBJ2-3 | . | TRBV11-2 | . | TGTGCCAGCAGCTTAGGAACCGCTAGCCGGGCCACAGATACGCAGTATTTT | CASSLGTASRATDTQYF
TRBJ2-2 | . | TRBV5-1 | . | TGCGCCAGCAGCTTGGACGGGATTAAGGGCACCGGGGAGCTGTTTTTT | CASSLDGIKGTGELFF
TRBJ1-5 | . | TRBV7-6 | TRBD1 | TGTGCCAGCAGCCCCGGGACAGGCCTTTATCAGCCCCAGCATTTT | CASSPGTGLYQPQHF
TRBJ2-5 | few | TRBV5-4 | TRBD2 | TGTGCCAGCAGCAATAGCGGGGGAGTGGAGACCCAGTACTTC | CASSNSGGVETQYF
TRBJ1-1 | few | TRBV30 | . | TGTGCCTGGAGTGTACACGCCACTGAAGCTTTCTTT | CAWSVHATEAFF
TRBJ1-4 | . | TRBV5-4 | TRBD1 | TGTGCCAGCAGCAAGGGACAGCAGCGGGAGATGAATGAAAAACTGTTTTTT | CASSKGQQREMNEKLFF
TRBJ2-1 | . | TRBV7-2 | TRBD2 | TGTGCCAGCAGCTTAGACGGGACTAGCGGATACAATGAGCAGTTCTTC | CASSLDGTSGYNEQFF
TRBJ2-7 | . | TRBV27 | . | TGTGCCAGCAGTACAACCGGGACAAGCCTATACGAGCAGTACTTC | CASSTTGTSLYEQYF
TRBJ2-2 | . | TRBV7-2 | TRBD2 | TGTGCCAGCAGCGATAGCGGGAGACTAACCGGGGAGCTGTTTTTT | CASSDSGRLTGELFF
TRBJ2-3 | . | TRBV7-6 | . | TGTGCCAGCAGCGCCCGGACTCTCACAGATACGCAGTATTTT | CASSARTLTDTQYF
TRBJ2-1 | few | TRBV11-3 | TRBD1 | TGTGCCAGCAGCTCTGGACAGGGAAAGGGGTACAATGAGCAGTTCTTC | CASSSGQGKGYNEQFF